Listed below are T cell receptor beta chains from one sample, sequenced in a study of blood T cell repertoires in COVID-19. Clones were read by immunoSEQ multiplex PCR, and TCRdb kept only the in-frame ones, dropping some. The sample yields around 100,000 clones, 84% seen once. The sample consisted of peripheral blood. Receptors originate from a human donor in a cohort sampled during active COVID-19. CDR3s include the opening cysteine and the closing phenylalanine or tryptophan. The D gene is left open where the match is weak. Some rows have no size entry. The others give once, few or many, or a class for an expanded clone.

j_gene,v_gene,abundance,d_gene,CDR3nt,CDR3aa
TRBJ1-5,TRBV7-8,-,-,TGTGCCAGCAGCCTTAGGGAGGGACTCCTTAGCAATCAGCCCCAGCATTTT,CASSLREGLLSNQPQHF
TRBJ2-3,TRBV4-2,-,TRBD2,TGTGCCAGCAGCCAAACAAAGACTAGCGGATACACAGATACGCAGTATTTT,CASSQTKTSGYTDTQYF
TRBJ1-2,TRBV12-3/TRBV12-4,once,TRBD1,TGTGCCAGCAGGCCGGGACAGGCCTATGGCTACACCTTC,CASRPGQAYGYTF
TRBJ1-1,TRBV7-8,-,TRBD1,TGTGCCAGCAGCTTACAGGGGGCGGGCACTGAAGCTTTCTTT,CASSLQGAGTEAFF
TRBJ2-7,TRBV9,-,-,TGTGCCAGCAGCGTAGCCGTGGACAGAGCCTACGAGCAGTACTTC,CASSVAVDRAYEQYF
TRBJ2-2,TRBV28,-,-,TGTGCCAGCAGTTGGGGCAGGCCCGGGGAGCTGTTTTTT,CASSWGRPGELFF
TRBJ1-4,TRBV14,-,-,TGTGCCAGCAGCTTACAGGGAGTTCGGGAAAAACTGTTTTTT,CASSLQGVREKLFF
TRBJ2-1,TRBV14,-,TRBD2,TGTGCCAGCAGCCAAGTAGCGGGAGGACGGAGTGAGCAGTTCTTC,CASSQVAGGRSEQFF
TRBJ1-3,TRBV7-8,-,-,TGTGCCAGCAGCTTAACCCCGCCGGGCTCTGGAAACACCATATATTTT,CASSLTPPGSGNTIYF
TRBJ2-2,TRBV13,-,TRBD2,TGTGCCAGCAGCTTAGCCCGCCATGGGGCGAGTCCTAGCGGGAGCAGCAGCGGGGAGCTGTTTTTT,CASSLARHGASPSGSSSGELFF
TRBJ2-2,TRBV28,-,TRBD1,TGTGCCAGCAGCAAAACAGGGGGCTTAACCGGGGAGCTGTTTTTT,CASSKTGGLTGELFF
TRBJ1-6,TRBV27,-,-,TGTGCCAGCAGTTTAATAGAGGGATATTCACCCCTCCACTTT,CASSLIEGYSPLHF
TRBJ2-3,TRBV18,-,-,TGTGCCAGCTCACCCCCCTTATTAGATACGCAGTATTTT,CASSPPLLDTQYF
TRBJ1-2,TRBV28,-,-,TGTGCCAGCAGATTTCCACTTTACTATGGCTACACCTTC,CASRFPLYYGYTF
TRBJ2-3,TRBV5-1,-,TRBD2,TGCGCCAGCAGCTCAGACCCCGCTAGCGGACGACCAGATACGCAGTATTTT,CASSSDPASGRPDTQYF
TRBJ1-4,TRBV5-4,-,-,TGTGCCAGCAGGGTGTGGAACAGGCCTAATGAAAAACTGTTTTTT,CASRVWNRPNEKLFF